This T cell receptor beta chain was observed in a study of OX40 agonist ivuxolimab in advanced cancers. About the study: Dosing consisted of intravenous ivuxolimab at 0.01 to 10 mg/kg every 2 weeks. Broader study findings: Dose levels from 0.1 to 3.0 mg/kg saw CD4+ and CD8+ blood T cells expand clonally by week 6.

The germline V gene encodes CDR1 MNHGY and CDR2 SVAAGI. Trimming took 4 bases from V and 2 from J, leaving 12 bases between them. The CDR3 sequence is 14 residues long. As for this clone: Its antigen is unknown.

This table comes from immunoSEQ multiplex PCR, and its TCRdb copy is limited to in-frame clones, with some not included. The sample yields around 50,000 clones, more than 85% seen once. The V and J genes are TRBV6-9 and TRBJ2-7, with D possibly being TRBD1 or TRBD2 (5 bases each). The receptor's source is an adult with an advanced solid tumor such as melanoma, head and neck, liver or kidney cancer. This specimen was CD4+ or CD8+ T cells sorted from blood, taken in a trial of the OX40 agonist ivuxolimab. CDR3 bases: TGTGCCAGCAGTTTCCTACTGGGACCCTACGAGCAGTACTTC. Its protein is CASSFLLGPYEQYF.